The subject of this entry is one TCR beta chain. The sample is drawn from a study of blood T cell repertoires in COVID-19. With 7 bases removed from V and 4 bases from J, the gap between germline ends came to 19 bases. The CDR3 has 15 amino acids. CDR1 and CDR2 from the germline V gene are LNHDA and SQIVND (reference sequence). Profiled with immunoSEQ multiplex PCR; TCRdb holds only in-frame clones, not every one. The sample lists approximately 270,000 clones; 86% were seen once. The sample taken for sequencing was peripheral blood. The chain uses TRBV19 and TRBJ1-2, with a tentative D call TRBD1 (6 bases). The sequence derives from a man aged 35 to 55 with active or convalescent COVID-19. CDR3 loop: CASTSNRAGAYGYTF. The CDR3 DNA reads TGTGCCAGTACCTCCAACCGGGCGGGGGCCTATGGCTACACCTTC.